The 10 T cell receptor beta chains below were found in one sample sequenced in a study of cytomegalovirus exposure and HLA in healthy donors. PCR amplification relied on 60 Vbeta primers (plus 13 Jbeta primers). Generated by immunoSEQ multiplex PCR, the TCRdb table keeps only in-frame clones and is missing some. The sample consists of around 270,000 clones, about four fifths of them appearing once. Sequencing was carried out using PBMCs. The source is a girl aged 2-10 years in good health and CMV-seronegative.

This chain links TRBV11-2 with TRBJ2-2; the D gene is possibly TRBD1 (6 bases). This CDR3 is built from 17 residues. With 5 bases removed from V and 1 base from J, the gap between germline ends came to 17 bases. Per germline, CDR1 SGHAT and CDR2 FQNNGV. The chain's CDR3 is CASSPQWGPGNTGELFF. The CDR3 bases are TGTGCCAGCAGCCCACAATGGGGGCCCGGGAACACCGGGGAGCTGTTTTTT.

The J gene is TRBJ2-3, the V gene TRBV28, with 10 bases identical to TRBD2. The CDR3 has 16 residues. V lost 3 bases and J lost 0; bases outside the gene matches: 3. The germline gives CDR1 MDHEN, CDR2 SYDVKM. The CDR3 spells CASSFGLAESTDTQYF. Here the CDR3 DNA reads TGTGCCAGCAGTTTTGGACTAGCGGAGAGCACAGATACGCAGTATTTT.

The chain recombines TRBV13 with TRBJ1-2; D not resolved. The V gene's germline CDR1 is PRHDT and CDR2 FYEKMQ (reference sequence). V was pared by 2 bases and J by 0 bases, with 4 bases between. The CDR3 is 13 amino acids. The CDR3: CASSLQANYGYTF. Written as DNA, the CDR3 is TGTGCCAGCAGCTTACAGGCTAACTATGGCTACACCTTC.

In DNA, the CDR3 is TGTGCCAGCAGCTTAAGGGGAACAGCGGGAGGGACCTCCTACGAGCAGTACTTC. It codes for CASSLRGTAGGTSYEQYF. The V call is TRBV7-8, the J call TRBJ2-7; TRBD2 aligns across 10 bases. V dropped 2 bases and J dropped 0; count of bases not matched to a gene: 10. In germline, CDR1 is SGHVS, CDR2 FQNEAQ. The CDR3 spans 18 residues.

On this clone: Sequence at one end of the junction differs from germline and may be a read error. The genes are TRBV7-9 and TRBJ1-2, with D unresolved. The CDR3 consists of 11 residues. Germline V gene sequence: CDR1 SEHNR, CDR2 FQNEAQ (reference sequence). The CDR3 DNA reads TGTGCCAGCAGCCCCACCTATGACTACACCTTC. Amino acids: CASSPTYDYTF.

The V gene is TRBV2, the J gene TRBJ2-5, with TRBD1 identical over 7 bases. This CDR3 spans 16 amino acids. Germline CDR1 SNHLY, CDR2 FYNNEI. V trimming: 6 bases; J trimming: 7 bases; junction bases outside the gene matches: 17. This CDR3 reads CASRKLRQGTGATQYF. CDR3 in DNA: TGTGCCAGCAGGAAGCTCCGACAGGGAACAGGGGCGACCCAGTACTTC.

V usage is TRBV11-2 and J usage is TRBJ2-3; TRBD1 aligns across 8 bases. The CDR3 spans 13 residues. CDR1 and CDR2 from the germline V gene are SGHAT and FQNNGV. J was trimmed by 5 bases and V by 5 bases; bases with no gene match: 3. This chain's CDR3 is CASSTGQGDTQYF. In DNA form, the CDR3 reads TGTGCCAGCAGCACCGGACAGGGAGATACGCAGTATTTT. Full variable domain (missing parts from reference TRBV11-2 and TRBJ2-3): EAGVAQSPRYKIIEKRQSVAFWCNPISGHATLYWYQQILGQGPKLLIQFQNNGVVDDSQLPKDRFSAERLKGVDSTLKIQPAKLEDSAVYLCASSTGQGDTQYFGPGTRLTVL.

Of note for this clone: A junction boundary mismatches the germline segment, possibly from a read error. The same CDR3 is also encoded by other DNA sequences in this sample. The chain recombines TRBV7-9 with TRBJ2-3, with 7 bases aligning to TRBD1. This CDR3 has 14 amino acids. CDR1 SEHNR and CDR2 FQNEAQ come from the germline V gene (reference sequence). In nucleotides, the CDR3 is TGTGCCAGCAGCCTGACAGGGACCGCAGATACACAGTATTTT. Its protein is CASSLTGTADTQYF. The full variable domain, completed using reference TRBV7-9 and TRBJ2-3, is DTGVSQNPRHKITKRGQNVTFRCDPISEHNRLYWYRQTLGQGPEFLTYFQNEAQLEKSRLLSDRFSAERPKGSFSTLEIQRTEQGDSAMYLCASSLTGTADTQYFGPGTRLTVL.

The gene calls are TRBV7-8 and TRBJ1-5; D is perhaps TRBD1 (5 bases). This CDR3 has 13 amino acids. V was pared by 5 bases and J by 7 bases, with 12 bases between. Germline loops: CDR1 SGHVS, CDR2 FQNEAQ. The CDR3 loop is CASSIRVLQPQHF. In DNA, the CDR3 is TGTGCCAGCAGCATCAGGGTCTTACAGCCCCAGCATTTT.

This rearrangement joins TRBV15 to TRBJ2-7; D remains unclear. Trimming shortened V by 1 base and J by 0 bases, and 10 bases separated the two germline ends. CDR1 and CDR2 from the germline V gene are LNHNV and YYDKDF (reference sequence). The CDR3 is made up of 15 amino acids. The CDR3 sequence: CATSRAWLDSYEQYF. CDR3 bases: TGTGCCACCAGCAGAGCTTGGCTAGACTCCTACGAGCAGTACTTC.